A selection of T cell receptor beta chains follows, all from one sample in a study of blood T cell repertoires in COVID-19. TCRdb's copy holds only in-frame clones and misses some; the assay was immunoSEQ multiplex PCR. The sample includes about 140,000 clones, 75% to 85% of them seen just once. The specimen sequenced was peripheral blood. These receptors were taken from a man aged 50 to 60 with acute or convalescent COVID-19. Both conserved end residues are trimmed from each CDR3. Rows give clone size only sometimes, using once, few, many, or a class for an expanded clone.

clone_size j_call v_call cdr3_aa
NA TRBJ2-1 TRBV24-1 ATSDLTSDSGINEQF
NA TRBJ1-4 TRBV19 AASGPGMSPEKLF
NA TRBJ2-7 TRBV27 ASSSRTGSGRISYEQY
NA TRBJ2-3 TRBV10-3 ASGLAGPTDTQY
NA TRBJ1-2 TRBV18 ASSPPTGLGATNYGYT
NA TRBJ1-5 TRBV6-1 ASSENWAGNQPQH
once TRBJ2-1 TRBV9 ASSVRGPYNEQF
NA TRBJ2-7 TRBV28 ASTLGQGAGYEQY
NA TRBJ1-1 TRBV28 ASRRQGYTEAF
once TRBJ1-2 TRBV6-5 ASSYLSQGEGGYT
NA TRBJ2-3 TRBV7-9 ASDPRLAENPIYTDTQY
NA TRBJ1-4 TRBV28 ASSPPAVGEKLF
NA TRBJ2-3 TRBV15 ATSRDFVQGTQY
NA TRBJ1-2 TRBV15 ATSRRTGEDDYT
once TRBJ2-7 TRBV28 ASSSWTGPYEQY
NA TRBJ2-5 TRBV12-1 ASSFLVPRDGGASETQY
NA TRBJ2-7 TRBV30 AWRKGRLISYEQY
NA TRBJ2-3 TRBV11-2 AISRGAWDTQY
NA TRBJ2-7 TRBV28 ASSALAGGIQGYEQY
few TRBJ2-5 TRBV2 ASSFWVDRDSETQY
NA TRBJ2-6 TRBV2 ASSEPGLGANVLT
NA TRBJ2-1 TRBV5-1 ASGAGGTNEQF
NA TRBJ2-5 TRBV27 ASSFQQGAGETQY
NA TRBJ1-6 TRBV27 ASSLSGLRGILH
NA TRBJ2-1 TRBV11-2 ASSLGAGGISSYNEQF
NA TRBJ2-2 TRBV30 AWSVNFITGELF
NA TRBJ1-2 TRBV2 ASSDDGNYGYT
once TRBJ2-7 TRBV6-2/TRBV6-3 ASSFGTGNEQY
NA TRBJ2-7 TRBV5-1 ASSRGGGTYEQY
NA TRBJ2-1 TRBV15 ATSRGVADSYNEQF
NA TRBJ2-1 TRBV6-2/TRBV6-3 ASSRIAGGKNEQF
NA TRBJ2-1 TRBV11-2 ASSPLSGTSGTSYNEQF
NA TRBJ1-6 TRBV30 AWSAEQGRGSPLH
NA TRBJ2-5 TRBV2 ASSEIKELETQY
NA TRBJ2-7 TRBV18 ASSPLGTGNSYEQY
NA TRBJ1-2 TRBV11-3 ASSLGQGSYGYT
NA TRBJ2-7 TRBV11-3 ASSSGGQAYEQY
NA TRBJ1-2 TRBV10-3 ASGESQDYGYT
once TRBJ2-3 TRBV3-1/TRBV3-2 ASSQGSGTSTDTQY
NA TRBJ2-2 TRBV30 AWRGQGAITGELF
NA TRBJ2-2 TRBV21-1 ASSNRVGSNTGELF
NA TRBJ1-5 TRBV7-9 ASSSFRGSSNQPQH
once TRBJ2-2 TRBV19 ASTYRGQTGELF
NA TRBJ2-3 TRBV2 ASSDTLAGHTDTQY
NA TRBJ2-7 TRBV5-8 ASSGQGAEQY
NA TRBJ1-1 TRBV3-1/TRBV3-2 ASSQQEVGGTEAF
NA TRBJ2-7 TRBV9 ASSARTSGTSYEQY
NA TRBJ2-1 TRBV7-9 ASSADRGAGGSYNEQF
NA TRBJ2-7 TRBV14 ASSIGGQLTYEQY
NA TRBJ1-2 TRBV25-1 ASSEAGEYVRDYGYT
once TRBJ2-7 TRBV24-1 ATRSGVEPYEQY
NA TRBJ2-3 TRBV7-3 ASSIRGGGADTQY
NA TRBJ1-4 TRBV6-6 ASSYRGHTNEKLF